This T cell receptor beta chain is drawn from a study of T cells in Graves' hyperthyroidism and ophthalmopathy (dated by TCRdb to 2018 to 2020). Describing the broader study: Peripheral blood was collected at initial diagnosis, before any treatment. To identify TCR V-J signatures that set the groups apart, the researchers used a discovery cohort of about a hundred patients, made up of some 41 with Graves' ophthalmopathy and 57 with stable Graves' hyperthyroidism. Whether ophthalmopathy could be predicted prospectively was tested in an independent validation cohort made up of roughly 19 hyperthyroidism patients plus 17 patients who later progressed to ophthalmopathy. The 75 to 100 discovery patients were divided at random into training and test sets in a 7:3 ratio. The study also compared thyroid tissue and blood T-cell repertoires from more than 5 Graves' hyperthyroidism patients. Once sampling was done, hyperthyroidism patients were given methimazole at a starting dose of 30 mg daily, whereas ophthalmopathy patients were given high-dose intravenous methylprednisolone. The paper describes TCR Vbeta CDR3 sequencing of about 140 peripheral blood samples, made up of about 40 ophthalmopathy patients, roughly 80 hyperthyroidism patients and 17 progressor patients.

This clonotype was recorded at least ten times. Its antigen is currently not known. No base quality values were provided; no much bigger clone lies one nucleotide off. Stable Graves' hyperthyroidism was defined as the absence of progression to ophthalmopathy over 18 months of follow-up. Hyperthyroidism patients were newly diagnosed, had a disease duration of under 2 months, and were aged 18 to 65 years. Any patient with an uncontrolled infection, another autoimmune disease, pregnancy or lactation was excluded. Diagnoses relied on clinical symptoms, serum thyroxine and TRAb, thyroid ultrasound and orbital computed tomography. Ficoll-Paque density gradient centrifugation was used to isolate PBMCs from approximately 11 ml of fresh peripheral blood. Total RNA was extracted with Trizol reagent, and quality was checked on an Agilent 2100 Bioanalyzer. Reading from cysteine to phenylalanine, the CDR3 counts 15 amino acids. The sequence is cut down to CDR3 DNA, 45 bases in frame from base 1. Relative to germline, V is 6 bases shorter and J is 0 bases shorter, with 12 bases between their ends. CDR1 and CDR2 are read off the germline V gene as MDHEN and SYDVKM.

TCR beta CDR3 regions were amplified from RNA transcripts. The TCR CDR3 was subjected to a first round of RT-PCR using the HTBI primer set and the Qiagen OneStep RT-PCR kit. Libraries were constructed in a second round of multiplex PCR, after which size selection and purification were performed. Libraries were sequenced paired-end with 100 bp reads on an Illumina HiSeq2000. The paper's data handling went like this. SOAPnuke was used to process the raw data, with reads discarded if the reads contained adapters or uncalled bases, had a mean Phred below 15, or lacked an exact constant-primer or identifier match. COPE v1.2.5 was used to merge the high-quality paired reads, and each unique nucleotide sequence was defined as a clonotype. Clonotypes were aligned to IMGT TRBV, TRBD and TRBJ reference segments using MiTCR v1.1. Only V-J combinations with frequency above 0.0001, covering 99% to 99.2% of repertoires, were analysed. A TCS score was defined as the ratio of F50 (clonal expansion) to E x V (chaos), with BLOSUM62-based TCRdist applied between CDR3 peptides within each V-J. Welch's t-statistics and random forest reduced around 550 V-J features to fewer than 15, which were used in a naive Bayes classifier (R e1071). TCRdb passed the public sequencing reads through fastp at Q25 and MiXCR, retaining productive beta sequences. Rows merge per CDR3 protein into single entries with the most common DNA and genes. The V and J calls here are based on TCRdb, not the publication. The sample data list some 360,000 distinct CDR3 sequences, and about 15% of these were observed just once. In total, the top ten clones hold roughly 9.6% of the sample.

The investigation overall reported the following: No statistical method was used to fix the sample size in advance, and group allocation was not hidden from the investigators. Blood samples also contained most of the expanded thyroid clonotypes (frequency above 0.001), which suggests that blood repertoires may reflect thyroid immune responses. A 13 V-J signature model separated ophthalmopathy from stable hyperthyroidism, with 87.88% sensitivity and about 81% specificity in cross-validation and 80%/75% in testing. In validation, progression to ophthalmopathy was predicted by the model with more than 65% sensitivity and around 76% specificity, a median of around 5.9 months before onset.

Rearrangement joined TRBV28 to TRBJ2-1; TRBD1 could be the D gene, as 6 bases match. The origin of this receptor is a woman aged 55-70 years with Graves' hyperthyroidism. The sample comprised blood. The base sequence is TGTGCCAGCAGATTAACAGGGAGCTCCTACAATGAGCAGTTCTTC. This translates into CASRLTGSSYNEQFF.